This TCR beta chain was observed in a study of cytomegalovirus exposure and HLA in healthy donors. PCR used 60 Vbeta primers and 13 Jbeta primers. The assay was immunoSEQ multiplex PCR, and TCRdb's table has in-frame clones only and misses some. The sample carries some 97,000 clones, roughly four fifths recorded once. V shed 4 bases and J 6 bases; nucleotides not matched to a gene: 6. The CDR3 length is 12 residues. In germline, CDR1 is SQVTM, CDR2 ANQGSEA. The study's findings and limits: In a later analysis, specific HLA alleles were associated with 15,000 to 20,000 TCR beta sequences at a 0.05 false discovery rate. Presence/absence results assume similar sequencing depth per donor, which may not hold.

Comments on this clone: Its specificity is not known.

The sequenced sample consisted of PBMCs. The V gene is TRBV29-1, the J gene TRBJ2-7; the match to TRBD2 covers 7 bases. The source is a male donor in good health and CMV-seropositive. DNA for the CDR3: TGCAGCGTTGGGGGGGGAGTCCCCGAGCAGTACTTC. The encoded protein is CSVGGGVPEQYF.